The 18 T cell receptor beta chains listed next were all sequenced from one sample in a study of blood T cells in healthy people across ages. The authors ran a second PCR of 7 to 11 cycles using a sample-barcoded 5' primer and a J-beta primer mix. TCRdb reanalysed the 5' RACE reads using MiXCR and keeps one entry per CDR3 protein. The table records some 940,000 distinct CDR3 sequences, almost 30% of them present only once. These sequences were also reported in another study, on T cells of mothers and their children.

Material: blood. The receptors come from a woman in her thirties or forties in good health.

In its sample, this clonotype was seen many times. DNA of the CDR3: TGTGCCAGCAGCTTAGACTGGGGGTCGGACGAGCAGTACTTC. This encodes CASSLDWGSDEQYF. The chain uses TRBV7-2 and TRBJ2-7, with D perhaps being TRBD1 or TRBD2 (5 bases each). CDR1 is SGHTA and CDR2 is FQGNSA in the germline V gene. This CDR3 contains 14 residues. Trimming cost V 1 base and J 5 bases, with 12 bases left between them.

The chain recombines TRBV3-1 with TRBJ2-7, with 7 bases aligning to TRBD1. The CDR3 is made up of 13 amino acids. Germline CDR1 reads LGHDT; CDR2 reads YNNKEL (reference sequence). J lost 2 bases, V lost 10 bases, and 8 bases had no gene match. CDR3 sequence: CATALGQTYEQYF. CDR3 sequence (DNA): TGTGCCACCGCATTGGGACAGACCTACGAGCAGTACTTC.

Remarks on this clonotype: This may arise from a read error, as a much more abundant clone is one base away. The CDR3 nucleotides read TGTGCCATCAGTGAGCTACAGGGTGTAGGCTACGAGCAGTACTTC. Its translation is CAISELQGVGYEQYF. The V call is TRBV10-3, the J call TRBJ2-7, with D perhaps TRBD1 (6 bases). This CDR3 has 15 residues. Germline V gene sequence: CDR1 ENHRY, CDR2 SYGVKD. Trimming cost V 2 bases and J 3 bases, with 14 bases left between them.

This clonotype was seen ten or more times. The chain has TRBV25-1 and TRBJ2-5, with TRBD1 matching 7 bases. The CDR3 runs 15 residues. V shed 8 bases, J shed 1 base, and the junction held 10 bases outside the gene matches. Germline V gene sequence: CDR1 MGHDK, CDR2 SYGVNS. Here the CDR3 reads CASASTGTAQETQYF. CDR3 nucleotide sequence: TGTGCCAGCGCCTCAACCGGGACAGCCCAAGAGACCCAGTACTTC.

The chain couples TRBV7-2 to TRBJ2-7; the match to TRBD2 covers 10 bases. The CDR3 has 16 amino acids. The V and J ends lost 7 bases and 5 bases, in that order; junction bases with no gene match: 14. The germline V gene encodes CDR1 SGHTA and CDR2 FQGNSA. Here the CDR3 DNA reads TGTGCCAGCACTCAGTTCCCAGCGGGAGGGCAGGACGAGCAGTACTTC. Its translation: CASTQFPAGGQDEQYF.

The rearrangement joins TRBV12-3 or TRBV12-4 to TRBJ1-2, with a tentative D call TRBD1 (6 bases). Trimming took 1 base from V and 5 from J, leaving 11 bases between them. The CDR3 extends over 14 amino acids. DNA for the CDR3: TGTGCCAGCAGTTTAGAAGGGGGTCCTTATGGCTACACCTTC. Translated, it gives CASSLEGGPYGYTF.

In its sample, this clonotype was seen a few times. The CDR3 nucleotides read TGTGCCAGCAGCTTAGCGATAGGTGGGAGGAACACTGAAGCTTTCTTT. As protein: CASSLAIGGRNTEAFF. V gene TRBV7-2 combines with J gene TRBJ1-1; D is uncertain. There are 16 residues in the CDR3. V lost 0 bases, J lost 1 base, and 12 bases lay in between. Germline-derived CDR1 and CDR2 are SGHTA and FQGNSA.

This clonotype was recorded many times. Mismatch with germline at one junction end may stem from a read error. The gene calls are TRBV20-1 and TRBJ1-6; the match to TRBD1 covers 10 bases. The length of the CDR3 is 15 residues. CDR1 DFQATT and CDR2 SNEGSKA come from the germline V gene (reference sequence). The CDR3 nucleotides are TGCAGTGCTATGACAGGGGGCTCCTATAATTCGCCCCTCCACTTT. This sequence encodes CSAMTGGSYNSPLHF.

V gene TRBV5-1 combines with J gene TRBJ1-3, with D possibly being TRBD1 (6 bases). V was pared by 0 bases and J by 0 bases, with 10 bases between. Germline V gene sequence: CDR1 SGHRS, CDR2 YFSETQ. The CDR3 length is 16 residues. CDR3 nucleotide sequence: TGCGCCAGCAGCTTGGTACAGGGTGACTCTGGAAACACCATATATTTT. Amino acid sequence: CASSLVQGDSGNTIYF.

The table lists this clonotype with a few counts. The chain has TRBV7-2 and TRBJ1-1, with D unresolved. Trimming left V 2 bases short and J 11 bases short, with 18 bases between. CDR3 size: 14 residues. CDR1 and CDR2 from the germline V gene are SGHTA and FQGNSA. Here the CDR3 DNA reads TGTGCCAGCAGCTTAAACCGTGGAGGCGGGAATGCTTTCTTT. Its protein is CASSLNRGGGNAFF.

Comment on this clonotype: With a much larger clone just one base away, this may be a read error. The CDR3 DNA reads TGTGCCGTCAGGGTATCGGGACTAGCAGACAATGAGCAGTTCTTC. It codes for CAVRVSGLADNEQFF. The chain uses TRBV10-3 and TRBJ2-1; TRBD2 matches 9 bases. CDR1 and CDR2 (germline): ENHRY, SYGVKD. The CDR3 covers 15 residues.

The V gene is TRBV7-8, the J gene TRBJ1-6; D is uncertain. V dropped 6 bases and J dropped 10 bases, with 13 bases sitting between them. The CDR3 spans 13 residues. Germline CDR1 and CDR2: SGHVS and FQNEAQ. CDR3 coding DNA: TGTGCCAGCAGTTCTCCAACCGTCTCACCCCTCCACTTT. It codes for CASSSPTVSPLHF.

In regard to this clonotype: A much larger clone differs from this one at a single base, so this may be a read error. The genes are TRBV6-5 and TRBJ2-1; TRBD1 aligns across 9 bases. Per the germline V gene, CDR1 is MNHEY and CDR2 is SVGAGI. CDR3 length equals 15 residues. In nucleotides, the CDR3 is TGTGCCAGCAGAGCCACAGGGGGCCGCTACAATGAGCTGTTCTTC. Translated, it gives CASRATGGRYNELFF.

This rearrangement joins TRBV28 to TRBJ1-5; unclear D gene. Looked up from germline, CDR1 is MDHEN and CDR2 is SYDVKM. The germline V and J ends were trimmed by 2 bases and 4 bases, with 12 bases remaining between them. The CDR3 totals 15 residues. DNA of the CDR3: TGTGCCAGCAGTTTAAACAGACTGGGGAATCAGCCCCAGCATTTT. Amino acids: CASSLNRLGNQPQHF.

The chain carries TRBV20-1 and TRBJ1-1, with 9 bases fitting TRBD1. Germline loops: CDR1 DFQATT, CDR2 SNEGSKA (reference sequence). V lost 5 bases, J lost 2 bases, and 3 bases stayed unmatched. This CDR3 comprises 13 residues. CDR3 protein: CSAFTGGNTEAFF. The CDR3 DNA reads TGCAGTGCTTTTACAGGGGGCAACACTGAAGCTTTCTTT.

The CDR3 loop is CASSLGCEQYF. The CDR3 region has the DNA TGTGCCAGCAGCTTAGGTTGCGAGCAGTACTTC. This rearrangement joins TRBV7-2 to TRBJ2-5; no firm D call. The closer fit of TRBJ2-7 to the DNA end suggests the J call may be wrong. The CDR3 has 11 amino acids. Germline V gene lookup returns CDR1 SGHTA and CDR2 FQGNSA.

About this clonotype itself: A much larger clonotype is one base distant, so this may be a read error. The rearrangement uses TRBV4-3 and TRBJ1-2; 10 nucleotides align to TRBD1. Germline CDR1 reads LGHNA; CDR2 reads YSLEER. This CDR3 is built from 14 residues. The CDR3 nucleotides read TGCGCCGGCAGCCAGGGGACAGGGGACTATGGCTACACCTTC. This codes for CAGSQGTGDYGYTF.

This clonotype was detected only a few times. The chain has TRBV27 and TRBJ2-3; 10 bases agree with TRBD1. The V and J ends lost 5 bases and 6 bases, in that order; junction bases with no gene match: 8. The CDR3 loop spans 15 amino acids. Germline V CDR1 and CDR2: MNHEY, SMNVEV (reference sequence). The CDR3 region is CASSPDRGHWDTQYF. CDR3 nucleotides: TGTGCCAGCAGTCCCGACAGGGGGCATTGGGATACGCAGTATTTT.